This TCR beta chain was identified during a study of T cells after yellow fever vaccination. Study in general: Any fraction with a low cell number was prepared using SMART-Seq v4 Ultra Low Input. Overall study results and limits: Abundant bulk-derived clonotypes could contaminate FACS-sorted repertoires.

With respect to this clonotype: Its antigen is still unknown.

Trimming shortened V by 2 bases and J by 1 base, and 9 bases separated the two germline ends. Germline CDR1 reads KGHSH; CDR2 reads LQKENI. The CDR3 runs 15 residues. They built TCR cDNA with 5'RACE template switching, a step that put in a universal primer site and UMIs. One entry per CDR3 protein, called by TCRdb with MiXCR from the 5' RACE reads. This sample has under 550,000 distinct CDR3 sequences; roughly a fifth occur once, and the top ten carry approximately 15%. The genes are TRBV18 and TRBJ1-5, with D unclear. The input for sequencing was PBMCs, taken approximately 22 days after the first yellow fever vaccination. The sequence was collected from a man younger than 30 who received the YFV17D yellow fever vaccine. This CDR3 is CASSPAGPSNQPQHF. The CDR3 region has the DNA TGTGCCAGCTCACCAGCAGGCCCCAGCAATCAGCCCCAGCATTTT.